This TCR beta chain was recorded in a study of blood T cell repertoires in COVID-19. Background on the study: Sites across the United States, Italy and Spain contributed samples from acute and convalescent COVID-19. Sample material is recorded as cDNA or gDNA derived from T cells, B-cell-depleted T cells, or PBMCs.

Original handling: Reference gene primer amplification in the assay estimated nucleated cell counts. Assay used: immunoSEQ multiplex PCR; TCRdb lists only in-frame clones, some missing. The DNA was the basis for D and trimming; V, J and clone size are from that table. Among fewer than 250,000 clones listed, 65% to 85% were seen once. There are 12 residues in the CDR3. Germline assignment: CDR1 SGHNT and CDR2 YENEEA. V lost 5 bases to trimming and J lost 1 base, with 5 bases between them. The sequence came from a woman aged 80 or older with acute or convalescent COVID-19. Sequenced material: peripheral blood. The chain joins TRBV11-3 to TRBJ1-1; D unclear. The CDR3 here is CASSPRNTEAFF. CDR3 bases: TGTGCCAGCAGCCCGAGGAACACTGAAGCTTTCTTT. Complete variable domain (other parts from reference TRBV11-3 and TRBJ1-1): EAGVVQSPRYKIIEKKQPVAFWCNPISGHNTLYWYLQNLGQGPELLIRYENEEAVDDSQLPKDRFSAERLKGVDSTLKIQPAELGDSAVYLCASSPRNTEAFFGQGTRLTVV.